These T cell receptor beta chains were read from a single sample in a study of shared clonotypes between healthy human individuals. The assay was immunoSEQ multiplex PCR, and TCRdb's table has in-frame clones only and misses some. The sample has about 2,500,000 clones; approximately 94% are singletons. The sample was naive CD4+ T cells sorted from blood. These receptors came from a man between 18 and 29 years old in good health. Both conserved end residues are part of each CDR3. D genes are given only for firm matches. Only some rows state a clone size, as once, few, many or a class for expanded clones.

j_gene | d_gene | abundance | v_gene | CDR3nt | CDR3aa
TRBJ2-3 | TRBD2 | . | TRBV10-1 | TGCGCCAGCAGTGAGTCGGGGGGGATAGATACGCAGTATTTT | CASSESGGIDTQYF
TRBJ1-1 | . | few | TRBV5-1 | TGCGCCAGCAGCTTGGAGGGAGGAACTGAAGCTTTCTTT | CASSLEGGTEAFF
TRBJ2-6 | . | . | TRBV2 | TGTGCCAGCGGGACGACTGGGGCCAACGTCCTGACTTTC | CASGTTGANVLTF
TRBJ1-4 | . | . | TRBV28 | TGTGCCAGCAGCCCAATGGGGGACCCCGGGAGACGGGAAAAACTGTTTTTT | CASSPMGDPGRREKLFF
TRBJ2-1 | . | once | TRBV9 | TGTGCCAGCAGCGTGTCGGGGGGCTTTTCGAATGAGCAGTTCTTC | CASSVSGGFSNEQFF
TRBJ1-5 | TRBD1 | . | TRBV4-1 | TGCGCCAGCAGCCGTGGACAGGGGGCCTGGGATTCCCAAAATCAGCCCCAGCATTTT | CASSRGQGAWDSQNQPQHF
TRBJ2-5 | . | . | TRBV7-8 | TGTGCCAGCAACCCGGGCAGCCAAGAGACCCAGTACTTC | CASNPGSQETQYF
TRBJ1-2 | . | . | TRBV30 | TGTGCCTGGGTCAGGGAAGGCTATGGCTACACCTTC | CAWVREGYGYTF
TRBJ2-1 | . | once | TRBV21-1 | TGTGCCAGCAGCAAAGCGCGGGACAGGGAAAGGTACCCCTACAATGAGCAGTTCTTC | CASSKARDRERYPYNEQFF
TRBJ1-1 | TRBD1 | . | TRBV7-8 | TGTGCCAGCAGCCCCCGAGGGGGCAGGGTACCAACTGAAGCTTTCTTT | CASSPRGGRVPTEAFF
TRBJ1-5 | . | few | TRBV5-4 | TGTGCCAGCAGCTTGGGTGGGAATAGCAATCAGCCCCAGCATTTT | CASSLGGNSNQPQHF
TRBJ2-5 | . | . | TRBV4-2 | TGTGCCAGCAGCCAGGCCTCGGGTGGGAGCGGGACCCAGTACTTC | CASSQASGGSGTQYF
TRBJ2-1 | . | . | TRBV10-3 | TGTGCCATCAGTGAGTCTGGGTTAAGCTCCTACAATGAGCAGTTCTTC | CAISESGLSSYNEQFF
TRBJ2-3 | . | . | TRBV11-2 | TGTGCCAGCAGCTCCCCCCTTAGGGGGGTCGCAGATACGCAGTATTTT | CASSSPLRGVADTQYF
TRBJ1-3 | TRBD1 | . | TRBV28 | TGTGCCAGCAGTTTTCAGGGGGCAGCTGGAAACACCATATATTTT | CASSFQGAAGNTIYF
TRBJ2-7 | . | . | TRBV28 | TGTGCCAGCACGGCAGGGTCCCTCTCCTACGAGCAGTACTTC | CASTAGSLSYEQYF
TRBJ2-2 | . | . | TRBV5-4 | TGTGCCAGGAGGACGGCCCCGAACACCGGGGAGCTGTTTTTT | CARRTAPNTGELFF
TRBJ1-2 | . | . | TRBV9 | TGTGCCAGCAGCGTAGACATTTTTATGGGTGGCTACACCTTC | CASSVDIFMGGYTF
TRBJ2-4 | . | . | TRBV11-3 | TGTGCCAGCAGCTTAAAGACTCCAGGGCCAGCCAAAAACATTCAGTACTTC | CASSLKTPGPAKNIQYF
TRBJ2-5 | . | . | TRBV7-7 | TGTGCTAGCAGCTTAGGGGATCACAGCGTCCAAGAGACCCAGTACTTC | CASSLGDHSVQETQYF
TRBJ2-3 | TRBD2 | . | TRBV19 | TGTGCCAGTAGTATTCGGGCGGGGGGGCCAAGAGATACGCAGTATTTT | CASSIRAGGPRDTQYF
TRBJ2-7 | TRBD1 | . | TRBV15 | TGTGCCACCAGCAGATTGGACAGGGACTACGAGCAGTACTTC | CATSRLDRDYEQYF
TRBJ1-3 | TRBD1 | . | TRBV4-1 | TGCGCCAGCAGCCAAGATCGACAGGGATGGGGCATAGCTGGAAACACCATATATTTT | CASSQDRQGWGIAGNTIYF
TRBJ2-5 | TRBD1 | once | TRBV19 | TGTGCCGTCCAGGACAGGCGAGAGACCCAGTACTTC | CAVQDRRETQYF
TRBJ2-7 | . | . | TRBV5-5 | TGTGCCAGCAGCTTACCGGGAGCACTCTACGAGCAGTACTTC | CASSLPGALYEQYF
TRBJ1-2 | . | . | TRBV28 | TGTGCCAGCAGACAAGAGGGTAGCGGCTATGGCTACACCTTC | CASRQEGSGYGYTF
TRBJ1-1 | TRBD1 | . | TRBV28 | TGTGCCAGCAATACAGGGGACACTGAAGCTTTCTTT | CASNTGDTEAFF
TRBJ2-1 | TRBD2 | . | TRBV30 | TGTGCCTGGACACTAGCGGGACCCTACAATGAGCAGTTCTTC | CAWTLAGPYNEQFF
TRBJ2-3 | . | . | TRBV12-5 | TGTGCTAGTGCCCCCGGGACGGGTAGCACAGATACGCAGTATTTT | CASAPGTGSTDTQYF
TRBJ2-3 | . | . | TRBV6-5 | TGTGCCAGCAGGGCGGAGCGAAGCACAGATACGCAGTATTTT | CASRAERSTDTQYF
TRBJ2-7 | . | . | TRBV4-1 | TGCGCCAGCAGCCACGGCGGGGCAGGCGTCTCCTACGAGCAGTACTTC | CASSHGGAGVSYEQYF
TRBJ2-5 | . | . | TRBV6-1 | TGTGCCAGCAGTGAAAGCCTCCTCGGAGGGGGCGGGGAGACCCAGTACTTC | CASSESLLGGGGETQYF
TRBJ1-6 | . | once | TRBV13 | TGTGCCAGCAGCTCACCCCGGGATAATAATTCACCCCTCCACTTT | CASSSPRDNNSPLHF
TRBJ2-5 | TRBD2 | . | TRBV7-9 | TGTGCCAGCAGCGCGTTGACTAGCGGGAGGGCCGAGACCCAGTACTTC | CASSALTSGRAETQYF
TRBJ1-1 | . | . | TRBV19 | TGTGCCAGTAGTGGTCACAGGGCCGCTGAAGCTTTCTTT | CASSGHRAAEAFF
TRBJ2-1 | . | . | TRBV30 | TGTGCCTGGAGTGTATCTTCTTTGGCCCTCAATGAGCAGTTCTTC | CAWSVSSLALNEQFF
TRBJ2-1 | . | . | TRBV7-6 | TGTGCCAGCAGCTTGTCTAGGGTTGGTGAGCAGTTCTTC | CASSLSRVGEQFF
TRBJ2-2 | . | . | TRBV9 | TGTGCCAGCAGCCCTCGGACAGTGAACACCGGGGAGCTGTTTTTT | CASSPRTVNTGELFF
TRBJ2-7 | TRBD1 | . | TRBV27 | TGTGCCAGCTCACCGACGGGACAGGGTCCCTACGAGCAGTACTTC | CASSPTGQGPYEQYF
TRBJ2-3 | TRBD1 | . | TRBV28 | TGTGCCAGCTTGCCGGGACAGGGGGAATCAGATACGCAGTATTTT | CASLPGQGESDTQYF
TRBJ2-5 | . | . | TRBV6-1 | TGTGCCAGCAGTCAGGGGATTGTGGCCCAGTACTTC | CASSQGIVAQYF
TRBJ2-7 | . | . | TRBV9 | TGTGCCAGCAGCGTAGGTGCAGGGATGGGCTACGAGCAGTACTTC | CASSVGAGMGYEQYF
TRBJ2-1 | . | . | TRBV7-3 | TGTGCCAGCAGTTCCCCGTTGGCTAATGAGCAGTTCTTC | CASSSPLANEQFF
TRBJ2-7 | TRBD1 | . | TRBV6-5 | TGTGCCAGCAGTTACTCGTCGACAGGGAGCTACGAGCAGTACTTC | CASSYSSTGSYEQYF
TRBJ2-5 | . | . | TRBV28 | TGTGCCAGCAGTTTAGGGGAACCCCCGGAGACCCAGTACTTC | CASSLGEPPETQYF
TRBJ2-5 | TRBD1 | . | TRBV7-2 | TGTGCCAGCAGCCTCAGGGACAGGGGTGGGGAGACCCAGTACTTC | CASSLRDRGGETQYF
TRBJ1-1 | . | once | TRBV5-5 | TGTGCCAGCAGCCCGGCGGGACGGAACACTGAAGCTTTCTTT | CASSPAGRNTEAFF
TRBJ2-7 | TRBD2 | . | TRBV6-5 | TGTGCCAGCAGTTACCAAGGGAGGGGCGAGCAGTACTTC | CASSYQGRGEQYF
TRBJ2-1 | . | . | TRBV5-1 | TGCGCCAGCAGCTTGTTAGGGGATTTTACCTACAATGAGCAGTTCTTC | CASSLLGDFTYNEQFF
TRBJ2-1 | TRBD2 | . | TRBV7-9 | TGTGCCAGCAGCTTGCTCAGCGGGGGGCGGTTCAGTGAGCAGTTCTTC | CASSLLSGGRFSEQFF
TRBJ2-3 | . | . | TRBV5-4 | TGTGCCAGCAGCTTAGACGGGGCTAGCACAGATACGCAGTATTTT | CASSLDGASTDTQYF
TRBJ1-1 | . | . | TRBV2 | TGTGCCAGCAGTCTGGCAGAGATGAACACTGAAGCTTTCTTT | CASSLAEMNTEAFF
TRBJ2-3 | TRBD2 | . | TRBV10-1 | TGCGCCAGCAGTGAGTCGGACAGGCGCTCTAGCGGGGGCACAGATACGCAGTATTTT | CASSESDRRSSGGTDTQYF
TRBJ2-6 | . | . | TRBV2 | TGTGCCAGCAGTGGACAGAGGTTTACCTCTGGGGCCAACGTCCTGACTTTC | CASSGQRFTSGANVLTF